This record concerns one TCR beta chain sequence. The sample has other DNA sequences that encode this CDR3 too. These data come from a study of shared clonotypes between healthy human individuals. Background on the study: Plates per donor: three CD4 naive, three CD4 memory, two CD8 naive, one CD8 memory.

CD45RO-negative CD8 cells positively selected for CCR7 made up the naive population, which excluded terminally differentiated effector memory CD45RA+ cells. Recent vaccinations or acute infections were absent in the healthy HIV-negative adult donors. Germline V gene sequence: CDR1 SQVTM, CDR2 ANQGSEA. Unmatched junction bases numbered 2, after V lost 6 bases and J lost 0 bases. This CDR3 has 12 residues. Investigators spread the genomic DNA of each subset evenly over several immunoSEQ plates. Only in-frame clones appear in the TCRdb table, and some are missing; sequencing was by immunoSEQ multiplex PCR. Of approximately 810,000 clones in the sample, 80% to 95% were seen once.

The specimen was naive CD8+ T cells sorted from blood. This chain connects TRBV29-1 to TRBJ2-7; the match to TRBD2 covers 7 bases. This TCR came from a man aged 25 to 40 in good health. The CDR3 spells CSVGGSSYEQYF. CDR3 nucleotides: TGCAGCGTGGGCGGGAGCTCCTACGAGCAGTACTTC.